This passage covers 16 T cell receptor beta chains from one sample sequenced in a study of T cell responses to AZD1222 COVID-19 vaccine. Produced via immunoSEQ multiplex PCR; TCRdb's table is partial and in-frame only. Of some 120,000 clones listed, about nine tenths were seen once; the top ten hold about 7.5%. Here the sequenced sample was peripheral blood, taken 28 days after the second AZD1222 dose. The source of these receptors is an adult who received the AZD1222 COVID-19 vaccine.

V and J are TRBV6-1 and TRBJ1-5; TRBD1 matches 10 bases. Germline loops: CDR1 MNHNS, CDR2 SASEGT. The J segment lost 2 bases and the V segment lost 4 bases, leaving 8 bases of the junction unmatched. This CDR3 has 17 amino acids. The CDR3 is CASSGRQGARGNQPQHF. The CDR3 DNA follows: TGTGCCAGCAGTGGGCGACAGGGGGCGCGTGGCAATCAGCCCCAGCATTTT.

V and J are TRBV27 and TRBJ1-6; 9 nucleotides line up with TRBD1. The V and J ends lost 6 bases and 8 bases, in that order; junction bases with no gene match: 5. The CDR3 totals 14 residues. Germline-derived CDR1 and CDR2 are MNHEY and SMNVEV (reference sequence). The CDR3 DNA is TGTGCCAGCAGGCAGACAGGGGGGGATTCACCCCTCCACTTT. It codes for CASRQTGGDSPLHF.

This chain uses TRBV7-6 with TRBJ1-4, with D unclear. Trimming removed 4 bases from V and 8 bases from J, with 14 bases in between. Germline CDR1 is SGHVS and CDR2 is FNYEAQ. The CDR3 spans 14 residues. The CDR3 is CASSSGTHWEKLFF. The CDR3 DNA sequence: TGTGCCAGCAGCTCAGGCACCCATTGGGAAAAACTGTTTTTT.

The chain is built from TRBV25-1 and TRBJ1-6; 11 nucleotides align to TRBD1. Germline-derived CDR1 and CDR2 are MGHDK and SYGVNS. CDR3 length: 14 amino acids. Trimming at V came to 4 bases and at J to 9 bases, leaving 2 bases not matched to a gene. The CDR3 DNA sequence: TGTGCCAGCAGTGTAGGGACAGGGGGTTCACCCCTCCACTTT. It translates to CASSVGTGGSPLHF.

This chain links TRBV28 with TRBJ1-5; possibly TRBD1 for D (5 bases). The V end was cut by 7 bases, the J end by 2 bases, with 21 bases between. CDR1 MDHEN and CDR2 SYDVKM come from the germline V gene. The CDR3 spans 17 residues. The CDR3 coding sequence is TGTGCCAGCAACGAGCGGAGAGGACAAGGGGGCAATCAGCCCCAGCATTTT. Amino acids: CASNERRGQGGNQPQHF.

Details on this clone: Germline is not matched at one junction end, which may reflect a read error. The chain recombines TRBV7-7 with TRBJ2-1, with 9 bases lining up with TRBD1. Germline V lookup: CDR1 SSHAT, CDR2 FNYEAQ (reference sequence). The CDR3 consists of 15 residues. CDR3 sequence: CASSRQGGTYNEQFF. Here the CDR3 DNA reads TGTGCTAGCAGCCGACAGGGGGGAACCTACAATGAGCAGTTCTTC.

The chain links TRBV5-1 to TRBJ2-6; 7 bases are shared with TRBD1. This CDR3 contains 15 residues. Per the germline V gene, CDR1 is SGHRS and CDR2 is YFSETQ. V dropped 7 bases and J dropped 0; count of bases not matched to a gene: 4. The CDR3 DNA is TGCGCCAGCGGGGACAGACCCTCTGGGGCCAACGTCCTGACTTTC. This sequence encodes CASGDRPSGANVLTF.

Here the CDR3 DNA reads TGTGCCAGCAGTGTCGGGACTACGTACAATGAGCAGTTCTTC. As protein: CASSVGTTYNEQFF. The chain couples TRBV27 to TRBJ2-1; 7 positions match TRBD2. The CDR3 is made up of 14 amino acids. After removal of 5 bases from V and 4 bases from J, the junction contained 5 bases not matched to a gene. The germline gives CDR1 MNHEY, CDR2 SMNVEV (reference sequence).

The gene calls are TRBV5-6 and TRBJ1-6; D not certain. Germline lookup yields CDR1 SGHDT and CDR2 YYEEEE. The ends were cut back, 2 bases at V and 10 bases at J, with 16 bases in the middle. The CDR3 covers 15 residues. DNA of the CDR3: TGTGCCAGCAGCTTTTATCGGTTGGCTGAGTCACCCCTCCACTTT. This encodes CASSFYRLAESPLHF.

This chain uses TRBV5-1 with TRBJ1-4; no reliable D call. This CDR3 contains 14 residues. The ends were cut back, 4 bases at V and 8 bases at J, with 15 bases in the middle. Looked up from germline, CDR1 is SGHRS and CDR2 is YFSETQ. The CDR3 spells CASSPDSNQEKLFF. The CDR3 DNA reads TGCGCCAGCAGCCCGGACTCTAACCAGGAAAAACTGTTTTTT.

The rearrangement links TRBV11-3 to TRBJ2-2; TRBD2 might be the D (5 bases). The CDR3 sequence is 14 residues long. V was clipped by 4 bases and J by 4 bases, with 10 bases between them. Germline lookup yields CDR1 SGHNT and CDR2 YENEEA. The DNA of the CDR3 is TGTGCCAGCAGCTGGGAGACCGGCACCGGGGAGCTGTTTTTT. It encodes CASSWETGTGELFF.

J is TRBJ1-5 and V is TRBV18; D gene unclear. The V gene's germline CDR1 is KGHSH and CDR2 LQKENI. The CDR3 contains 15 residues. V was cut by 0 bases and J by 0 bases, with 6 bases left in between. The CDR3 region is CASSPPGYSNQPQHF. In DNA form, the CDR3 reads TGTGCCAGCTCACCACCAGGTTATAGCAATCAGCCCCAGCATTTT.

The rearrangement joins TRBV28 to TRBJ1-2; D unclear. CDR1 is MDHEN and CDR2 is SYDVKM in the germline V gene. V lost 5 bases and J 4 bases, leaving 11 bases between the germline ends. The CDR3 spans 13 residues. This CDR3 is CASSLTDGYGYTF. The CDR3 DNA follows: TGTGCCAGCAGTCTAACCGACGGCTATGGCTACACCTTC.

CDR3 DNA sequence: TGTGCCAGCAGTCCCCGACTCCTTACAGCGGGTAATGAAAAACTGTTTTTT. Its protein product is CASSPRLLTAGNEKLFF. The chain has TRBV9 and TRBJ1-4; no reliable D call. Germline lookup yields CDR1 SGDLS and CDR2 YYNGEE. Trimming cost V 5 bases and J 4 bases, with 21 bases left between them. The CDR3 consists of 17 residues.

The rearrangement joins TRBV7-9 to TRBJ2-3; 11 bases fit TRBD2. Germline CDR1 is SEHNR and CDR2 is FQNEAQ (reference sequence). This CDR3 spans 18 amino acids. V dropped 0 bases and J dropped 6; count of bases not matched to a gene: 11. DNA for the CDR3: TGTGCCAGCAGCTTAGCCTGGCTAGCGGGAGGCACCATGGATACGCAGTATTTT. Amino acid sequence: CASSLAWLAGGTMDTQYF.

V is TRBV6-4 and J is TRBJ2-3; either TRBD1 or TRBD2 may supply D (5 bases each). Trimming cost V 2 bases and J 0 bases, with 9 bases left between them. Germline-derived CDR1 and CDR2 are MRHNA and SNTAGT. The CDR3 is 15 residues long. The CDR3 bases are TGTGCCAGCAGTGACGTTGGGGGAAGCACAGATACGCAGTATTTT. Amino acid sequence: CASSDVGGSTDTQYF.